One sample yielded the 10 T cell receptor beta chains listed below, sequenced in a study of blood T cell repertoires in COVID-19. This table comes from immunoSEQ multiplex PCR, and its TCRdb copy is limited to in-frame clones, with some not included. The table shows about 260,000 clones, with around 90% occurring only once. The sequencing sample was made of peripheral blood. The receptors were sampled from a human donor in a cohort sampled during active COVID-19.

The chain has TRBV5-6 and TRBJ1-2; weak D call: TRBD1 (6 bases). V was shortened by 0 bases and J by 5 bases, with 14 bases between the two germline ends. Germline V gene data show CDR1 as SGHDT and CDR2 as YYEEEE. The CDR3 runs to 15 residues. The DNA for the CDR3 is TGTGCCAGCAGCTTGGCCGGGGGGCCATATTATGGCTACACCTTC. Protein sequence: CASSLAGGPYYGYTF.

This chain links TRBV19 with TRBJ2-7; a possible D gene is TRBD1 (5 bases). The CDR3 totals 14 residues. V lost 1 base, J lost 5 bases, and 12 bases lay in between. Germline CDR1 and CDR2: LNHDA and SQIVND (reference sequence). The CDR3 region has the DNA TGTGCCAGTAGTATAGGTGGTGGCAGGGACGAGCAGTACTTC. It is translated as CASSIGGGRDEQYF.

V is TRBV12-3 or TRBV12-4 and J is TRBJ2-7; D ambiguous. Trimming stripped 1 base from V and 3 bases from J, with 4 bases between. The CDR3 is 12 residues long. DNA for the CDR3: TGTGCCAGCAGTTTAGTTAACTACGAGCAGTACTTC. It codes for CASSLVNYEQYF.

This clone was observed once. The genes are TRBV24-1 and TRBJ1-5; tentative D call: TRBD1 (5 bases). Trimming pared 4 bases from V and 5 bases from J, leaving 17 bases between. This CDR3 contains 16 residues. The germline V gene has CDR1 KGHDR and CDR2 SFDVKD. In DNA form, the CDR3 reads TGTGCCACCAGTGACCAGGGCGGGGCCCGGGATCAGCCCCAGCATTTT. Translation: CATSDQGGARDQPQHF.

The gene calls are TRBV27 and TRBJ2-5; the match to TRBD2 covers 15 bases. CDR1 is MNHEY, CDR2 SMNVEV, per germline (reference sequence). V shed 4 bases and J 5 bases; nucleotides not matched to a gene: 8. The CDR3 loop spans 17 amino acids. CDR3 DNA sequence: TGTGCCAGCAGTTCCAGAGGGGGACTAGCGGGAGGCGAGACCCAGTACTTC. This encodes CASSSRGGLAGGETQYF.

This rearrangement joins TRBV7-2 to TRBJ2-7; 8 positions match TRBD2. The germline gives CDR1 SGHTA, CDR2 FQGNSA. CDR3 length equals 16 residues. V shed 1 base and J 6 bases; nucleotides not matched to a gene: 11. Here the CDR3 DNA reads TGTGCCAGCAGCTTAGGTCCCCGGCTAGCGGGTGGCGAGCAGTACTTC. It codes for CASSLGPRLAGGEQYF.

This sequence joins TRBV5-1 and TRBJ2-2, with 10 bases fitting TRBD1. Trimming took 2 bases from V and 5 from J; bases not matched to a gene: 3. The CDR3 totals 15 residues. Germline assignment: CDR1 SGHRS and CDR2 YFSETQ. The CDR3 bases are TGCGCCAGCAGCTTATGGACAGGGGGAACCGGGGAGCTGTTTTTT. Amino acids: CASSLWTGGTGELFF.

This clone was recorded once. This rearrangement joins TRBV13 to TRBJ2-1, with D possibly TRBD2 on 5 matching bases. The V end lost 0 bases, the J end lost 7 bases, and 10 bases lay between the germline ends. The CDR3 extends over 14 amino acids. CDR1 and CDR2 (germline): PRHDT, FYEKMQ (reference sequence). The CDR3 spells CASSLGPSRNEQFF. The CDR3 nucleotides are TGTGCCAGCAGCTTAGGTCCTAGCAGAAATGAGCAGTTCTTC. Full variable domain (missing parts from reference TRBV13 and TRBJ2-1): AAGVIQSPRHLIKEKRETATLKCYPIPRHDTVYWYQQGPGQDPQFLISFYEKMQSDKGSIPDRFSAQQFSDYHSELNMSSLELGDSALYFCASSLGPSRNEQFFGPGTRLTVL.

Here the CDR3 DNA reads TGCGCCAGCAGCTCGAGGGACAGGGATTATGGCTACACCTTC. Its protein product is CASSSRDRDYGYTF. This chain joins TRBV5-1 and TRBJ1-2, with TRBD1 matching over 9 bases. The CDR3 contains 14 residues. Germline assignment: CDR1 SGHRS and CDR2 YFSETQ. The V segment lost 3 bases and the J segment 5 bases; nucleotides outside the gene matches: 5.

DNA of the CDR3: TGCAGCGTTAGGACTAGCGGGAGCCGCGAGCAGTTCTTC. Its translation: CSVRTSGSREQFF. V and J are TRBV29-1 and TRBJ2-1; TRBD2 agrees at 13 bases. V dropped 5 bases and J dropped 10; count of bases not matched to a gene: 5. The CDR3 spans 13 residues. The germline V gene encodes CDR1 SQVTM and CDR2 ANQGSEA.